This T cell receptor (beta chain) was profiled in a study of T cell repertoires in cytomegalovirus infection (dated by TCRdb to the late 2010s). Broadly, across the study: The peptide stimulations were aimed at well-studied HLA-B-restricted epitopes as well as recently identified HLA-C-restricted CMV epitopes, whose presentation resists viral immunomodulation. The HLA type of each donor mattered for the analysis, because public TCR beta signatures pointed to carriage of CMV infection along with the matching HLA type. What the authors observed across the whole study: The ex vivo response was dominated by HLA-C-restricted CMV-specific TCR beta clonotypes, which also provided the single most frequent clonotype in two of eight donors. Cumulative frequency of public TCR beta family members discriminated carriers of CMV infection plus the relevant HLA type in this cohort and an independent approximately 400-donor cohort.

From its cysteine to its phenylalanine, the CDR3 spans 16 amino acids. The read is trimmed to its CDR3 DNA, 48 bases read in frame from base 1. CDR1 and CDR2, looked up from the germline V gene, are LGHNA and YSLEER. Clipping removes 2 bases from V and 2 bases from J, with 5 as the unmatched junction base count. Concerning this clonotype: The clone's antigen remains unknown. Base qualities are not at hand, and no much larger clone is one base apart.

In light of the paper, this sample's treatment or condition label describes: in vitro stimulation with specific CMV peptide epitopes to enrich CMV-specific T cells. Reads for this sample came from an Illumina HiSeq 1500. TCRdb took the public reads, trimmed them with fastp at Q25, ran MiXCR for clone calling and kept in-frame beta chains. When rows share a CDR3 protein, they turn into one entry using the most common DNA and genes. The sample data list approximately 500,000 distinct CDR3 sequences, and 30% to 40% of these were observed just once. In total, the top ten clones hold 17% of the sample. Sequences were derived from cultured PBMCs, sampled from culture after CMV antigen stimulation. The clonotype originates from a human donor in good health (CMV status not recorded). Some clones in this sample may be carry-over from other donors' samples. The sequence is built from TRBV4-3 and TRBJ2-3; 9 central bases correspond to TRBD2. The CDR3 loop reads CASSQYSGRATDTQYF. The nucleotides are TGCGCCAGCAGCCAATATAGCGGGAGAGCCACAGATACGCAGTATTTT.